Sequencing of this T cell receptor beta chain was carried out in a study of blood T cell repertoires in COVID-19. CDR1 is SGHRS, CDR2 YFSETQ, per germline. The trim removed 5 bases at V and 0 bases at J, leaving 6 bases unmatched. This CDR3 is built from 15 residues. For recovered donors of Cohort 3, there were two negative PCRs, clearance, or symptom resolution. TCRdb's copy holds only in-frame clones and misses some; the assay was immunoSEQ multiplex PCR. The data show about 470,000 clones, about 90% seen once. This TCR derives from a woman aged 18-29 years who had recovered from COVID-19. The chain employs TRBV5-1 and TRBJ1-2, with 8 bases identical to TRBD1. The material sequenced was PBMCs or T cells enriched from blood (not recorded which). The CDR3 bases are TGCGCCAGCAGTCGCGGGACAGGCTCTAACTATGGCTACACCTTC. Its protein is CASSRGTGSNYGYTF.